This T cell receptor (beta chain) was found in a study of T cell responses to AZD1222 COVID-19 vaccine. General observations from the study: Across the whole spike, CD4 TCRs peaked at regions 160-218 and 743-854. It was only after the peak T cell response that any repertoires were sampled. White British donors predominated, females outnumbered males, and clonal diversity was possibly underestimated.

Points on this clone: Its specificity is not known.

Sequencing was performed with immunoSEQ multiplex PCR; in TCRdb, only in-frame clones are kept and a portion is missing. The top ten clones hold approximately 4.8% of a sample with roughly 110,000 clones, about 85% of them seen once. Germline values: CDR1 SGHNT, CDR2 YYREEE (reference sequence). This CDR3 comprises 14 residues. V gave up 3 bases and J gave up 2 bases, with 11 bases separating them. This receptor was obtained from an adult who received the AZD1222 COVID-19 vaccine. The rearrangement uses TRBV5-4 and TRBJ2-5; tentative D call: TRBD2 (7 bases). The sample was peripheral blood, taken 28 days after the second AZD1222 dose. CDR3 region: CASSYRGAQETQYF. The CDR3 DNA is TGTGCCAGCAGCTATCGGGGGGCACAAGAGACCCAGTACTTC.